This T cell receptor (beta chain) appears in the sequencing data of a study of blood T cell repertoires in COVID-19. Background on the study: Spain, Italy and the United States supplied samples that represented acute and convalescent COVID-19. T cells, B-cell-depleted T cells, or PBMCs provided the cDNA or gDNA that served as material.

In the original processing: Amplification with reference gene primers provided the estimates of nucleated cell counts. Libraries were prepared by immunoSEQ multiplex PCR; TCRdb keeps only in-frame clonotypes and omits some of them. V and J calls and clone size are copied from that table; D and trimming were computed from the DNA. This table has 65,000 to 90,000 clones, more than 70% appearing once. The sample consisted of peripheral blood. The source of this sequence is a man between 45 and 60 years old with active COVID-19.

The CDR3 is CASSLGQNSNQPQHF. The DNA for the CDR3 is TGTGCCAGCAGCTTAGGACAGAATAGCAATCAGCCCCAGCATTTT. This chain joins TRBV7-2 and TRBJ1-5, with a tentative D call TRBD1 (5 bases). From germline, CDR1 is SGHTA and CDR2 FQGNSA. V dropped 1 base and J dropped 0 bases, with 7 bases sitting between them. The CDR3 sequence is 15 residues long.